The rows below give T cell receptor beta chains drawn from one sample of a study of shared clonotypes between healthy human individuals. This table comes from immunoSEQ multiplex PCR, and its TCRdb copy is limited to in-frame clones, with some not included. The sample consists of roughly 1,100,000 clones, about 77% of them appearing once. The material sequenced was memory CD4+ T cells sorted from blood. These receptors all come from a man younger than 35 in good health. CDR3s include the opening cysteine and the closing phenylalanine or tryptophan. The order of the fields is V gene, clone size, D gene, J gene, CDR3 DNA, CDR3 protein. The D gene is left open where the match is weak. Size is stated for part of the rows, as once, few or many counts, or as a class when the clone is expanded.

>TRBV9|.|.|TRBJ1-2
TGTGCCAGCAGCTCAGACTATGGCTACACCTTC
CASSSDYGYTF
>TRBV9|few|TRBD2|TRBJ2-7
TGTGCCAGCAGCGAAACTAGCGGTCGGTGGGGGAAGCAGTACTTC
CASSETSGRWGKQYF
>TRBV5-4|.|TRBD1|TRBJ2-7
TGTGCCAGCAGCTGGGACAGGGAATCCGAGCAGTACTTC
CASSWDRESEQYF
>TRBV4-1|.|.|TRBJ2-2
TGCGCCAGCAGACAACCAGGGAACACCGGGGAGCTGTTTTTT
CASRQPGNTGELFF
>TRBV10-3|.|.|TRBJ1-1
TGTGCCATCAGTGAGTCCCCGACCATGGCGGCTTTCTTT
CAISESPTMAAFF
>TRBV14|.|.|TRBJ2-4
TGTGCCAGCAGCCAAGATATGGGGCGGGGAAACATTCAGTACTTC
CASSQDMGRGNIQYF
>TRBV15|.|.|TRBJ2-7
TGTGCCACCAGCAAGGGGGAGGGTAGGCAGTACTTC
CATSKGEGRQYF
>TRBV5-4|.|.|TRBJ2-7
TGTGCCAGCAGCTTGGTTTCGGGGGCCGAGCAGTACTTC
CASSLVSGAEQYF
>TRBV9|once|.|TRBJ2-7
TGTGCCAGCATCTCAAGGGGGGTTCCGTACGAGCAGTACTTC
CASISRGVPYEQYF
>TRBV7-2|.|.|TRBJ2-5
TGTGCCAGCAGCTTAGGACGAGAGACCCAGTACTTC
CASSLGRETQYF
>TRBV14|.|TRBD2|TRBJ2-2
TGTGCCAGCAGCCAGAGGGGTGGAAGGACTAGCGGTCCCGGGGAGCTGTTTTTT
CASSQRGGRTSGPGELFF
>TRBV5-1|.|.|TRBJ2-5
TGCGCCAGCAGCTTGAGGTTTCCGGAGACCCAGTACTTC
CASSLRFPETQYF
>TRBV19|.|.|TRBJ2-2
TGTGCCAGTAGTATTTGGTCCGGGGAGCTGTTTTTT
CASSIWSGELFF
>TRBV6-5|many|TRBD1|TRBJ1-1
TGTGCCAGCGGATCGACAGGGGAAGCTTTCTTT
CASGSTGEAFF
>TRBV30|.|TRBD1|TRBJ1-2
TGTGCCTGGGCCAGGACAGGGAACTATGGCTACACCTTC
CAWARTGNYGYTF
>TRBV30|.|.|TRBJ2-2
TGTGCCTGTATATATGACACCGGGGAGCTGTTTTTT
CACIYDTGELFF
>TRBV29-1|.|.|TRBJ2-7
TGCAGCGTTGGGCAGGGTCTTAGTTACGAGCAGTACTTC
CSVGQGLSYEQYF
>TRBV28|.|TRBD2|TRBJ2-5
TGTGCCAGCAGCCCCGGGGGGTTAGCCATGGAGACCCAGTACTTC
CASSPGGLAMETQYF
>TRBV6-1|.|.|TRBJ1-5
TGTGCCAGCAGTGAAAGCGGGAGCAATCAGCCCCAGCATTTT
CASSESGSNQPQHF
>TRBV7-2|few|TRBD1|TRBJ1-5
TGTGCCAGCAGCTTAGTGGGACAGCCCAATCAGCCCCAGCATTTT
CASSLVGQPNQPQHF
>TRBV10-3|.|TRBD1|TRBJ1-2
TGTGCCATCAGCGCGGACAGGGGTCAAGGCTACACCTTC
CAISADRGQGYTF
>TRBV28|once|.|TRBJ2-3
TGTGCCAGCAGCTATATCCGGGGCAATCTCCCTAGCACAGATACGCAGTATTTT
CASSYIRGNLPSTDTQYF
>TRBV27|many|.|TRBJ2-3
TGTGCCAGCAGCCTGACGGCTTTGACAGATACGCAGTATTTT
CASSLTALTDTQYF
>TRBV12-5|.|TRBD2|TRBJ2-5
TGTGCTAGTGGGCGCGGGGGGCTCGAGGAGACCCAGTACTTC
CASGRGGLEETQYF
>TRBV18|.|.|TRBJ1-4
TGTGCCAGCTCACCGGTCTTGGCAACTAATGAAAAACTGTTTTTT
CASSPVLATNEKLFF
>TRBV7-9|.|TRBD2|TRBJ2-3
TGTGCCAGCAGCCCCCTCGGCGCGGGAGGTACAGATACGCAGTATTTT
CASSPLGAGGTDTQYF
>TRBV6-5|few|.|TRBJ2-5
TGTGCCAGCACCCCCTGGGGGGAAGAGACCCAGTACTTC
CASTPWGEETQYF
>TRBV28|.|TRBD1|TRBJ1-2
TGTGCCAGCAGTTTCCCGAGGCAGGGGGAGTCTCACTATGGCTACACCTTC
CASSFPRQGESHYGYTF
>TRBV5-4|.|.|TRBJ1-2
TGTGCCAGCAGCTTGCTCGACAGCCTCTATGGCTACACCTTC
CASSLLDSLYGYTF
>TRBV29-1|.|TRBD1|TRBJ1-1
TGCAGCGTTGCGCGACAGGGGCTAACAAACACTGAAGCTTTCTTT
CSVARQGLTNTEAFF
>TRBV5-1|.|.|TRBJ2-5
TGCGCCAGCAGCTTGATGGGGGGCCAAGAGACCCAGTACTTC
CASSLMGGQETQYF
>TRBV7-6|.|TRBD1|TRBJ2-3
TGTGCCAGCAGCGACAGGGTCACAGATACGCAGTATTTT
CASSDRVTDTQYF
>TRBV7-8|once|.|TRBJ1-2
TGTGCCAGCAGCTTAGAGGAGGGGAGCTATGGCTACACCTTC
CASSLEEGSYGYTF
>TRBV10-3|.|.|TRBJ2-1
TGTGCCATCAGTGAGTCTGGCAGCAATGAGCAGTTCTTC
CAISESGSNEQFF
>TRBV27|.|.|TRBJ2-7
TGTGCCAGCAGCCTAGGGAGTGGGGACTCCTACGAGCAGTACTTC
CASSLGSGDSYEQYF
>TRBV7-9|.|.|TRBJ1-6
TGTGCCAGCAGCCTTCAGGGGAATAATTCACCCCTCCACTTT
CASSLQGNNSPLHF
>TRBV30|many|.|TRBJ1-1
TGTGCCTGGCCGTCTATTATGAACACTGAAGCTTTCTTT
CAWPSIMNTEAFF
>TRBV28|.|TRBD1|TRBJ2-7
TGTGCCAGCAGGAAACAGGGGATCTACGAGCAGTACTTC
CASRKQGIYEQYF
>TRBV10-3|.|.|TRBJ1-1
TGTGCCATCAGTGAGAGTAGGGACGCTGAAGCTTTCTTT
CAISESRDAEAFF
>TRBV5-1|once|.|TRBJ2-1
TGCGCCAGCAGCTTGGTTCCGGGGGTCCACTACAATGAGCAGTTCTTC
CASSLVPGVHYNEQFF
>TRBV6-1|.|.|TRBJ1-4
TGTGCCAGCAGATGGGAAGGGGGGACTAATGAAAAACTGTTTTTT
CASRWEGGTNEKLFF
>TRBV9|few|TRBD1|TRBJ1-6
TGTGCCAGCAGCCCTTCGACAGGGGGTATCAATTCACCCCTCCACTTT
CASSPSTGGINSPLHF
>TRBV11-2|.|TRBD1|TRBJ1-4
TGTGCCAGCAGCCTGAGACAGGGCCCTAATGAAAAACTGTTTTTT
CASSLRQGPNEKLFF
>TRBV2|.|.|TRBJ1-4
TGTGCCAGCAGGGGGAGAGCAACTAATGAAAAACTGTTTTTT
CASRGRATNEKLFF
>TRBV30|.|.|TRBJ1-4
TGTGCCTGGAGTAGTCAGGCACGGGAAAAACTGTTTTTT
CAWSSQAREKLFF
>TRBV14|once|TRBD1|TRBJ2-7
TGTGCCAGCAGCCAACCGGGACAGGGTAGAGAGCAGTACTTC
CASSQPGQGREQYF
>TRBV5-6|.|.|TRBJ2-7
TGTGCCAGCAGCCGGGGGTCCCTCGGAAGGGACGAGCAGTACTTC
CASSRGSLGRDEQYF
>TRBV5-1|.|.|TRBJ1-6
TGCGCCAGCAGCCTCGGGACTGTGAATTCACCCCTCCACTTT
CASSLGTVNSPLHF
>TRBV7-9|.|.|TRBJ2-3
TGTGCCAGCAGCTTAGGGGACGGAACAGATACGCAGTATTTT
CASSLGDGTDTQYF
>TRBV6-5|.|TRBD1|TRBJ1-6
TGTGCCAGCAGAGACGGACAGGGGAGTTATTCACCCCTCCACTTT
CASRDGQGSYSPLHF
>TRBV7-9|.|.|TRBJ1-4
TGTGCCAGCGGACCGGGACAAGGTGAAAAACTGTTTTTT
CASGPGQGEKLFF
>TRBV28|.|.|TRBJ2-3
TGTGCCAGCAGTCGAACGACGGATCTCACAGATACGCAGTATTTT
CASSRTTDLTDTQYF
>TRBV4-1|many|.|TRBJ2-7
TGCGCCAGCAGCCAAGGCGGGTTTATAGGGTCCTACGCGGACGAGCAGTACTTC
CASSQGGFIGSYADEQYF
>TRBV6-5|.|TRBD1|TRBJ1-2
TGTGCCAGCAAGACTGGACAGGGCATTTATGGCTACACCTTC
CASKTGQGIYGYTF
>TRBV29-1|.|.|TRBJ2-7
TGCAGCGTCCGGGACAACTTTAAATACGAGCAGTACTTC
CSVRDNFKYEQYF
>TRBV5-1|.|.|TRBJ2-5
TGCGCCAGCAGCTTAGAAGGCCAAGAGACCCAGTACTTC
CASSLEGQETQYF
>TRBV10-3|.|.|TRBJ2-5
TGTGCCATCAGTGAGTCGGGACCTGTCACCCAGTACTTC
CAISESGPVTQYF
>TRBV7-2|few|.|TRBJ2-7
TGTGCCAGCAGCTTAGTGAGTACCTACGAGCAGTACTTC
CASSLVSTYEQYF
>TRBV5-1|.|.|TRBJ1-1
TGCGCCAGCAGCTCACCACCGGGACGGCTGAACACTGAAGCTTTCTTT
CASSSPPGRLNTEAFF